Given below is one TCR beta chain in context. Here immunoSEQ multiplex PCR was the method, and the copy in TCRdb shows in-frame clones only, minus some. The sample records about 100,000 clones, over 80% being singletons. This sample is drawn from a study of T cell changes during pregnancy in multiple sclerosis. The germline V gene encodes CDR1 ENHRY and CDR2 SYGVKD. Between the trimmed V and J ends, which lost 10 bases and 8 bases, there was a span of 11 bases. This CDR3 spans 11 amino acids. The sequence came from a female donor with multiple sclerosis, enrolled in a pregnancy study. Sequenced here: peripheral blood, sampled after pregnancy. The V gene is TRBV10-3, the J gene TRBJ1-4; unclear D gene. The CDR3 sequence: CATGGGEKLFF. The CDR3 bases are TGTGCCACCGGAGGAGGGGAAAAACTGTTTTTT.